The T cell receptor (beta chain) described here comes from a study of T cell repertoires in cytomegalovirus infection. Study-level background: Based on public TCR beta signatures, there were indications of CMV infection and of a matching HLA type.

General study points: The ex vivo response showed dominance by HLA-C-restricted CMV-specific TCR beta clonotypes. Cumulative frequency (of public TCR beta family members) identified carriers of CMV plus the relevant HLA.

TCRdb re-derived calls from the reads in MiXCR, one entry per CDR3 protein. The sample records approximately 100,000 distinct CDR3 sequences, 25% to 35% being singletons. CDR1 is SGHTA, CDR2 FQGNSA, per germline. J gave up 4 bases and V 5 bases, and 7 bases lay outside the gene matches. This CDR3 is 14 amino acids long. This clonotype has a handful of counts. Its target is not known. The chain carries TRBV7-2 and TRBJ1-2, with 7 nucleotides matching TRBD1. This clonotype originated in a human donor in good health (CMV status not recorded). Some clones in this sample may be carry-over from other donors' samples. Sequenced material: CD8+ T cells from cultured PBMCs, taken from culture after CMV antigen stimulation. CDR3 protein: CASSPLTGTYGYTF. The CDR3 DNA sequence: TGTGCCAGCAGCCCCCTGACAGGGACCTATGGCTACACCTTC.